This TCR beta chain was captured by sequencing in a study of CXCR3-negative and CXCR3-positive naive CD8 T cells. Notes on the study in general: The study found comparably high diversity in both naive subsets and much lower diversity in memory CD8+ cells.

This CDR3 spans 12 amino acids. Germline CDR1 reads DFQATT; CDR2 reads SNEGSKA (reference sequence). Regarding this clonotype: Its matching antigen is unknown.

UMI-labeled 5' RACE TRB cDNA libraries were prepared from the cells. No DNA is given; TCRdb re-called the 5' RACE reads and lists each CDR3 protein once. The sample holds around 81,000 distinct CDR3 sequences. This chain connects TRBV20-1 to TRBJ1-1; TCRdb lists TRBD1, though no DNA is available to test this call. The receptor was derived from a human donor in good health. Some clones in this sample may be carry-over from other donors' samples. Sequenced: naive CXCR3- CD8+ T cells from blood. Subset meaning: CD45RO-CCR7+CD27+CD95- naive CD8+ T cells lacking CXCR3 (TNR3-). The CDR3 is CSARGGGTEAFF.